The clone carrying this T cell receptor beta chain occurred many times. The data were taken from a study of spatial heterogeneity in lung cancer. TCRdb analysed the 5' RACE reads with MiXCR anew, one entry per CDR3 protein. The sample records fewer than 45,000 distinct CDR3 sequences, approximately 6.5% being singletons. Time point described: sample taken at primary tumor resection. Tumor, nontumor lung or frozen PBMC supplied whole RNA, sequenced without sorting. Donors were some 72 untreated early-stage non-small cell lung cancer patients. The CDR3 extends over 14 amino acids. Germline loops: CDR1 SGHRS, CDR2 YFSETQ. V shed 10 bases, J shed 2 bases, and the junction held 10 bases outside the gene matches.

This receptor was obtained from a female donor with early-stage non-small cell lung cancer. J is TRBJ2-3 and V is TRBV5-1; 7 bases fit TRBD1. Specimen: PBMCs, collected at surgery. The CDR3 sequence is CASSGGQHTDTQYF. The CDR3 nucleotides are TGCGCCTCTTCAGGGGGACAACACACAGATACGCAGTATTTT.